This entry concerns a single TCR beta chain. This CDR3 has 15 residues. CDR1 and CDR2 (germline): MNHNS, SASEGT. V was trimmed by 0 bases and J by 6 bases, leaving 11 bases between them. This sample is part of a study of blood T cell repertoires in COVID-19. Study-wide background: Acute-phase and convalescent COVID-19 samples originated in the United States, Italy and Spain. Nucleic acid was either cDNA or gDNA, and it came from T cells, B-cell-depleted T cells, or PBMCs.

In the original analysis: Counts of nucleated cells, estimated from reference gene primer amplification, were obtained. Sequenced by immunoSEQ multiplex PCR; TCRdb stores in-frame clones only, minus some. V, J and clone size are those of that table, while D and trimming were read from the DNA. The sample consists of about 250,000 clones, around 90% of them appearing once. The V call is TRBV6-1, the J call TRBJ2-2; possibly TRBD1 for D (5 bases). Material: peripheral blood. This sequence was found in a young man with active or convalescent COVID-19. The CDR3, as DNA: TGTGCCAGCAGTGAAGCCGACAGTCCCCCCGGGGAGCTGTTTTTT. Translated, it gives CASSEADSPPGELFF.